One and the same sample provided the 19 T cell receptor beta chains below, sequenced in a study of beta chain features in type 1 diabetes. Study-level findings and limits: Shortening that was moderate but significant affected the TCRB CDR3s of Type 1 diabetes patients in all four CD4+ subsets.

As every portion of the isolated RNA was reverse transcribed, the sequencing read expressed TCRB transcripts. Assay used: immunoSEQ multiplex PCR; TCRdb lists only in-frame clones, some missing. The table lists over 600,000 clones, about an eighth of them singletons. For these TCRs, the target antigens are not known. The sequencing input was naive CD4+ T cells from blood. All receptors derive from a man aged 30 to 39 with type 1 diabetes.

This clone came up a few times. Distinct nucleotide sequences in the sample also encode this CDR3. The genes are TRBV7-8 and TRBJ2-1; D ambiguous. Germline CDR1 is SGHVS and CDR2 is FQNEAQ. The CDR3 runs 13 residues. V dropped 0 bases and J dropped 7 bases, with 7 bases sitting between them. The CDR3 reads CASSLASYNEQFF. The CDR3 DNA reads TGTGCCAGCAGCTTAGCGTCGTATAATGAGCAGTTCTTC.

The gene calls are TRBV30 and TRBJ2-3; TRBD2 matches at 12 bases. With V trimmed by 2 bases and J by 14 bases, 11 bases remained unmatched. Per germline, CDR1 GTSNPN and CDR2 SVGIG (reference sequence). CDR3 length equals 14 residues. CDR3 DNA sequence: TGTGCCTGGAGTATGACTAGCGGGGGCCTTCCTTGGTATTTT. Protein product: CAWSMTSGGLPWYF.

This clone turned up a few times. This rearrangement joins TRBV7-2 to TRBJ1-5, with 9 bases that match TRBD1. Losses at the gene ends were 5 bases for V and 3 bases for J; bases not matched to a gene: 5. The V gene's germline CDR1 is SGHTA and CDR2 FQGNSA. The CDR3 sequence is 15 residues long. CDR3 loop: CASSRGQGVNQPQHF. The CDR3 DNA is TGTGCCAGCAGCCGGGGACAGGGAGTCAATCAGCCCCAGCATTTT.

This clone has a handful of counts. V and J are TRBV19 and TRBJ2-6; D remains unclear. Germline CDR1 LNHDA, CDR2 SQIVND (reference sequence). CDR3 length: 15 residues. With 1 base removed from V and 0 bases from J, the gap between germline ends came to 4 bases. The CDR3 loop reads CASSIGTSGANVLTF. CDR3 DNA sequence: TGTGCCAGTAGTATAGGGACCTCTGGGGCCAACGTCCTGACTTTC.

This clone was detected a few times. J is TRBJ2-1 and V is TRBV30; 13 positions agree with TRBD2. V was pared by 2 bases and J by 7 bases, with 5 bases of the junction left unmatched. CDR1 and CDR2 from the germline V gene are GTSNPN and SVGIG (reference sequence). CDR3 length: 15 amino acids. CDR3 residues: CAWSPPLAGGNEQFF. CDR3 in DNA: TGTGCCTGGAGTCCCCCACTAGCGGGAGGGAATGAGCAGTTCTTC.

The chain links TRBV28 to TRBJ2-7, with D possibly TRBD2 on 7 matching bases. V was clipped by 2 bases and J by 7 bases, with 18 bases between them. There are 15 residues in the CDR3. Germline lookup yields CDR1 MDHEN and CDR2 SYDVKM. The CDR3 bases are TGTGCCAGCAGTTTAACGGCACAGGGAGGGAATGAGCAGTACTTC. This sequence encodes CASSLTAQGGNEQYF.

The V gene is TRBV9, the J gene TRBJ2-3; TRBD1 might be the D (6 bases). Germline V gene data show CDR1 as SGDLS and CDR2 as YYNGEE. The V end was cut by 2 bases, the J end by 6 bases, with 22 bases between. The CDR3 contains 17 residues. CDR3 nucleotide sequence: TGTGCCAGCAGCGTCTCTATGGGGGCGATCATCGGTGATACGCAGTATTTT. Translation: CASSVSMGAIIGDTQYF.

This clone has only a few counts. In the same sample, other DNA sequences code for this CDR3. This chain connects TRBV29-1 to TRBJ1-5, with D hard to call. The CDR3 is made up of 13 amino acids. Trimming removed 4 bases from V and 2 bases from J, with 9 bases in between. Germline V gene sequence: CDR1 SQVTM, CDR2 ANQGSEA. The CDR3 is CSVGRGGNQPQHF. The CDR3 nucleotides read TGCAGCGTTGGTCGGGGTGGCAATCAGCCCCAGCATTTT.

The V call is TRBV5-4, the J call TRBJ2-3, with D perhaps TRBD1 (6 bases). The CDR3 runs to 14 residues. Trimming stripped 4 bases from V and 2 bases from J, with 11 bases between. From germline, CDR1 is SGHNT and CDR2 YYREEE (reference sequence). In DNA form, the CDR3 reads TGTGCCAGCAGCCGAGACAGGAACACAGATACGCAGTATTTT. As protein: CASSRDRNTDTQYF.

The chain recombines TRBV6-5 with TRBJ2-7; a possible D gene is TRBD2 (6 bases). This CDR3 is built from 15 residues. Germline assignment: CDR1 MNHEY and CDR2 SVGAGI. V lost 5 bases and J 5 bases, leaving 19 bases between the germline ends. CDR3 region: CASSTLGRAGNEQYF. CDR3 bases: TGTGCCAGCAGTACCCTTGGCAGGGCGGGGAACGAGCAGTACTTC.

This clone was detected a few times. The chain links TRBV28 to TRBJ2-7; 12 bases align to TRBD1. V shed 5 bases, J shed 6 bases, and the junction held 8 bases outside the gene matches. The CDR3 contains 15 residues. Germline values: CDR1 MDHEN, CDR2 SYDVKM. CDR3 DNA sequence: TGTGCCAGCAGTCCTCCGGGACAGGGGGCTTCCGAGCAGTACTTC. Translating it yields CASSPPGQGASEQYF.

V and J are TRBV19 and TRBJ1-5, with 9 bases identical to TRBD1. CDR3 size: 14 residues. V lost 9 bases, J lost 6 bases, and 9 bases stayed unmatched. Germline assignment: CDR1 LNHDA and CDR2 SQIVND (reference sequence). The CDR3 sequence: CASRTGAGIQPQHF. The DNA of the CDR3 is TGTGCCAGCAGGACAGGGGCCGGTATTCAGCCCCAGCATTTT.

The genes are TRBV9 and TRBJ2-5; D remains ambiguous. Germline CDR1 and CDR2: SGDLS and YYNGEE. The CDR3 has 15 residues. The ends were cut back, 0 bases at V and 7 bases at J, with 16 bases in the middle. This CDR3 reads CASSVGYLQDGTQYF. The CDR3 coding sequence is TGTGCCAGCAGCGTAGGTTATCTTCAAGACGGGACCCAGTACTTC.

The table lists this clone with a few counts. V gene TRBV30 combines with J gene TRBJ1-3; 7 bases match TRBD1. This CDR3 spans 14 amino acids. J gave up 0 bases and V 3 bases, and 2 bases lay outside the gene matches. From germline, CDR1 is GTSNPN and CDR2 SVGIG (reference sequence). As DNA, the CDR3 is TGTGCCTGGAGAGGGACAGCCTCTGGAAACACCATATATTTT. It encodes CAWRGTASGNTIYF.

Only a few counts were recorded for this clone. V gene TRBV7-2 combines with J gene TRBJ2-3; 7 nucleotides agree with TRBD2. Germline CDR1 SGHTA, CDR2 FQGNSA. The V and J ends lost 3 bases and 4 bases, in that order; junction bases with no gene match: 4. This CDR3 has 14 residues. The CDR3 sequence is CASSLRLAADTQYF. In DNA, the CDR3 is TGTGCCAGCAGCTTGCGACTAGCCGCAGATACGCAGTATTTT.

The gene calls are TRBV4-2 and TRBJ2-7; 7 bases align to TRBD2. This CDR3 comprises 15 residues. Trimming at V came to 4 bases and at J to 0 bases, leaving 6 bases not matched to a gene. In germline, CDR1 is LGHNA, CDR2 YNFKEQ. The CDR3 here is CASSPSGSSSYEQYF. In DNA form, the CDR3 reads TGTGCCAGCAGCCCTAGCGGTTCGAGCTCCTACGAGCAGTACTTC.

The V and J genes are TRBV5-6 and TRBJ2-2; D gene uncertain. The germline CDR1 and CDR2 sequences are SGHDT and YYEEEE. This CDR3 has 12 residues. V was shortened by 2 bases and J by 5 bases, with 4 bases between the two germline ends. Here the CDR3 DNA reads TGTGCCAGCAGCTTTCCAACCGGGGAGCTGTTTTTT. It specifies CASSFPTGELFF.

The V gene is TRBV5-4, the J gene TRBJ2-3; perhaps TRBD1 as D (5 bases). Germline lookup yields CDR1 SGHNT and CDR2 YYREEE (reference sequence). The ends were cut back, 2 bases at V and 6 bases at J, with 16 bases in the middle. The CDR3 sequence is 15 residues long. The CDR3 loop is CASSFPGRVADTQYF. The CDR3 region has the DNA TGTGCCAGCAGCTTCCCCGGCAGGGTGGCCGATACGCAGTATTTT.

This clone has just a few counts. Other nucleotide sequences in the sample specify the same CDR3. The CDR3 spells CASSPQYNEQFF. CDR3 DNA: TGTGCCAGCAGCCCCCAGTACAATGAGCAGTTCTTC. The chain links TRBV14 to TRBJ2-1; D uncertain. CDR1 and CDR2 from the germline V gene are SGHDN and FVKESK. Trimming took 4 bases from V and 4 from J, leaving 5 bases between them. The CDR3 runs 12 residues. Full variable domain (outside the CDR3, taken from reference TRBV14 and TRBJ2-1): EAGVTQFPSHSVIEKGQTVTLRCDPISGHDNLYWYRRVMGKEIKFLLHFVKESKQDESGMPNNRFLAERTGGTYSTLKVQPAELEDSGVYFCASSPQYNEQFFGPGTRLTVL.